The 9 T cell receptor beta chains below all came from one sample that was sequenced in a study of T-cell memory formation after mild COVID-19. One entry per CDR3 protein results from TCRdb running MiXCR on the 5' RACE reads. The sample has under 550,000 distinct CDR3 sequences; roughly 18% are singletons. Sequencing was performed on PBMCs or a T cell subset sorted from them (not recorded which). These receptors were taken from a man aged 18 to 30 who had mild COVID-19 (a few samples of this study predate the infection). Cell type and time point are not known.

This clonotype was counted ten times or more. The chain carries TRBV12-3 or TRBV12-4 and TRBJ2-7; no reliable D call. The V gene lost 2 bases and the J gene lost 3 bases, with 8 bases spanning the gap. The CDR3 is made up of 13 amino acids. The CDR3 reads CASSLTEFYEQYF. The DNA for the CDR3 is TGTGCCAGCAGTTTAACAGAGTTCTACGAGCAGTACTTC.

The chain employs TRBV29-1 and TRBJ2-3; 7 bases align to TRBD1. Germline assignment: CDR1 SQVTM and CDR2 ANQGSEA. This CDR3 is built from 17 residues. Germline trimming cut 8 bases from V and 2 bases from J; bases unmatched to any gene: 19. CDR3 sequence: CSTDRDSVYSFTDTQYF. CDR3 bases: TGCAGCACGGACCGGGACAGCGTGTACTCATTCACAGATACGCAGTATTTT.

The chain has TRBV5-6 and TRBJ2-7, with 8 nucleotides matching TRBD1. J gave up 3 bases and V 2 bases, and 4 bases lay outside the gene matches. The CDR3 is 14 amino acids. Germline V CDR1 and CDR2: SGHDT, YYEEEE. As DNA, the CDR3 is TGTGCCAGCAGCTTCCCGGGACAGGACTACGAGCAGTACGTC. Protein sequence: CASSFPGQDYEQYV.

On this clonotype itself: Without the conserved terminal phenylalanine or tryptophan, this CDR3 likely stems from a read error. The chain uses TRBV6-2 or TRBV6-3 and TRBJ2-4, with D unresolved. V shed 8 bases and J shed 1 base, with 12 bases lying between them. Germline CDR1 MNHEY, CDR2 SVGEGT. The length of the CDR3 is 14 residues. For the CDR3, the DNA is TGTGCCAGCTCCCGATTCACGGCCAAAAACATTCAGTACGTC. It codes for CASSRFTAKNIQYV.

This clonotype was counted between two and nine times. This chain uses TRBV20-1 with TRBJ1-6; D not resolved. The V end lost 0 bases, the J end lost 10 bases, and 7 bases lay between the germline ends. CDR1 is DFQATT and CDR2 is SNEGSKA in the germline V gene (reference sequence). This CDR3 contains 12 residues. Here the CDR3 reads CSARDRNSPLHF. CDR3 bases: TGCAGTGCTAGAGATCGGAACTCACCCCTCCACTTT.

This clonotype appeared a few times. The chain is built from TRBV14 and TRBJ2-7; D remains ambiguous. The germline gives CDR1 SGHDN, CDR2 FVKESK. Trimming removed 0 bases from V and 3 bases from J, with 6 bases in between. The CDR3 consists of 13 residues. The DNA of the CDR3 is TGTGCCAGCAGCCAAGATCAGGACTACGAGCAGTACGTC. Residues: CASSQDQDYEQYV.

This chain links TRBV2 with TRBJ2-7; D is uncertain. V lost 0 bases to trimming and J lost 0 bases, with 6 bases between them. The germline gives CDR1 SNHLY, CDR2 FYNNEI. The CDR3 extends over 14 amino acids. The CDR3 DNA is TGTGCCAGCAGTGAAGCGCACGGCTCCTACGAGCAGTACTTC. Encoded protein: CASSEAHGSYEQYF.

This chain links TRBV20-1 with TRBJ2-4; 9 bases line up with TRBD1. Trimming cost V 5 bases and J 9 bases; bases outside gene matches: 14. The CDR3 length is 15 residues. Germline CDR1 reads DFQATT; CDR2 reads SNEGSKA (reference sequence). The CDR3 sequence: CSAATGTGMRSIQYF. The CDR3 DNA reads TGCAGTGCTGCGACCGGGACAGGGATGCGAAGCATTCAGTACTTC.

In this sample, this clonotype turned up a few times. This chain connects TRBV4-3 to TRBJ1-2, with D possibly TRBD1 on 5 matching bases. The V gene lost 3 bases and the J gene lost 4 bases, with 12 bases spanning the gap. This CDR3 region has 14 residues. The germline CDR1 and CDR2 sequences are LGHNA and YSLEER. The CDR3 region is CASSQDNIGYGYTF. The CDR3 coding sequence is TGCGCCAGCAGCCAGGACAATATTGGCTATGGCTACACCTTC.